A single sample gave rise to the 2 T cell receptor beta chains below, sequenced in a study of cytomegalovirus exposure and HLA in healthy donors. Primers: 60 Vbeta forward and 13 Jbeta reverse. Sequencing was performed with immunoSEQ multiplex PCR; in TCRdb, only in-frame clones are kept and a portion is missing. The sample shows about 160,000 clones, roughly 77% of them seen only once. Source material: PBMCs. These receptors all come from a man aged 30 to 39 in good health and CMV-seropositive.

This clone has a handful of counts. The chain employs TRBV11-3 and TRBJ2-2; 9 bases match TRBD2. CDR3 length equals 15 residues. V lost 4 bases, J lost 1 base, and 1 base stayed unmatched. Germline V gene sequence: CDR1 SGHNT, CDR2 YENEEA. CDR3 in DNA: TGTGCCAGCAGCTCAGCGGGGGGGAACACCGGGGAGCTGTTTTTT. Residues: CASSSAGGNTGELFF.

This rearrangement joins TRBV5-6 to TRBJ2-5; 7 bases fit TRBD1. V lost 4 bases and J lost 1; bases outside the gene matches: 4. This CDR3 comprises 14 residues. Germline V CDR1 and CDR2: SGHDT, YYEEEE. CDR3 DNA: TGTGCCAGCAGCGAGGGGACAGTCCAAGAGACCCAGTACTTC. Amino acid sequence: CASSEGTVQETQYF.